The entry below describes one T cell receptor beta chain. Its antigen is still unknown. This sample was included in a study of monozygotic twins with inflammatory bowel disease. General observations from the study: Repertoire similarity did not separate concordant from discordant twins, possibly from limited power. Especially where disease activity was present, IBD patients had fewer clonotypes in common with others than healthy twins did.

For every donor, one blood sample of approximately 2.5 ml was drawn. Nested amplification of TCRalpha and TCRbeta cDNA involved two PCRs of around 15 and 10 cycles. TCRdb re-called the 5' RACE reads, yielding one record per CDR3 amino acid sequence without DNA. Its table lists more than 300,000 distinct CDR3 sequences. This CDR3 has 16 amino acids. In germline, CDR1 is LGHNA, CDR2 YNFKEQ. Sequencing was performed on blood. This chain uses TRBV4-2 with TRBJ2-1; as DNA is missing, the TRBD1 call by TCRdb cannot be tested. This clonotype was obtained from a human donor with ulcerative colitis or Crohn's disease, or a healthy co-twin of an affected twin (not recorded which). The CDR3 loop reads CASSQARTGGYNEQFF.